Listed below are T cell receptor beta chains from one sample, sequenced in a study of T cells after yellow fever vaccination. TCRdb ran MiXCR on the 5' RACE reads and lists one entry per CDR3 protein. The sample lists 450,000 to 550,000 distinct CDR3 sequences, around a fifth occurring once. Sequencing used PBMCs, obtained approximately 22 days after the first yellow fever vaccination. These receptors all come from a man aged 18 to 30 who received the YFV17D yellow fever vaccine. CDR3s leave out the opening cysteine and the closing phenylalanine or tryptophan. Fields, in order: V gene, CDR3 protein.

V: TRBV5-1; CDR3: ASSLTGSPGNEQF
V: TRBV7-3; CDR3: ASSFRGHLKSYNEQF
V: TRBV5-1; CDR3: ASSLESGRFYGYT
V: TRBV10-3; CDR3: AAGTGNYGYT
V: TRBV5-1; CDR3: ASSSSGYGYT
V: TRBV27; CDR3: ASRPRITRGHYNEQF
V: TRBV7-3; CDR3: ASSYGSRSYNEQF
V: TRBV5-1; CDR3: ASSLEVAKNIQY
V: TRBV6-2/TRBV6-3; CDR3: ASRNPVDGGGTDTQY
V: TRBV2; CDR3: ASSGQGAGEQY
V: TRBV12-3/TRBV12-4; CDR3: ASRGTNSGARDTQY
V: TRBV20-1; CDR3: SAPVPGAPGEEQY
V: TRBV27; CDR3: ASSGTGTLRTDTQY
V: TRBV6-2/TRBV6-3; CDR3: ACARATDSYEQY
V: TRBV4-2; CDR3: ASSQDGVGDQPQH
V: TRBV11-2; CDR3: ASSFSIGDSPLH
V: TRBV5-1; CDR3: ASSLRIQGNEQF
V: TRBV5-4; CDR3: ASSSGTDLSSYNEQF
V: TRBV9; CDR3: ASSVEGQGSDTQY
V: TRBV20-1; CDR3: SARESPADYGYT
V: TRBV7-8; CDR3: ASSPHRVKTGELF
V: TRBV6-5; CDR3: ASSYDHSSYEQY
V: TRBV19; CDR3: ASSPRQGAFNGELF
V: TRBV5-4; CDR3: ASSLMQGYNEQF
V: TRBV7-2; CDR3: ASSFSGGALNEQF
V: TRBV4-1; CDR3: ASSQELADTDTQY
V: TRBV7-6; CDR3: ASSPGTTKTGELF
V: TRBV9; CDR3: ASSGVDRSSYNEQF
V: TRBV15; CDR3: ATSREGLAGSDTQY
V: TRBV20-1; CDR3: SARDPRVEEKLF
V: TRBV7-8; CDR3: ASSFFTGKQETQY
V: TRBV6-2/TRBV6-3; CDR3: ASNQGTGGPTGELF
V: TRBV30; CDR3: AWSVTGGNEKLF
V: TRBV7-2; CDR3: ASSLRTDNTEAF
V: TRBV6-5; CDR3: ASSYSRTSGGGTQY
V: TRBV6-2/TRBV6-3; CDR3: ASSYFQENQPQH
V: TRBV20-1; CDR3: SARDLKSGGLGEQY
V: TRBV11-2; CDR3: ASSIFSGANVLT
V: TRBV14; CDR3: ASSQVRGGYNEQF
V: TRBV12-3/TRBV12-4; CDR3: ASSWRDPAGETQY
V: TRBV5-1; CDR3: ASSLGSREQF
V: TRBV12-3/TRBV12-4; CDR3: ASSRTVGYEQY
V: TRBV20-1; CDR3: SASTTSGGYEQY
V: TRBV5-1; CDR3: ASSEGRTVGSGELF
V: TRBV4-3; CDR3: ASSQGSGSNTGELF
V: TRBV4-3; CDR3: ASSLRWGAYGYT
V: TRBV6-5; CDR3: ASSYSQEEANEQF